This T cell receptor (beta chain) was identified in a study of vaccination effects on CD4 cells after COVID-19. Study at large: Vaccine administered to participants consisted of two doses of either BNT162b2 or mRNA-1273.

Comment on this clone: Its antigen is currently unknown.

Only in-frame clones appear in the TCRdb table, and some are missing; sequencing was by immunoSEQ multiplex PCR. Here the sample spans about 79,000 clones, approximately 74% being singletons. Study-wide results and caveats: A shortage of convalescent patients and an absence of early post-infection timepoints characterized the study. At late timepoints after vaccination, vaccine- and infection-induced clones shrank markedly.

Under the ViraFEST assay, PBMC were stimulated with viral peptide pools so that antigen-specific CD4+ T cells expanded. Sequencing was performed afterwards. Upon completion of 10 to 11 days in culture, CD4+ T cells were isolated. A half-volume exchange with IL-2 medium occurred on days 3 and 7. The TCR originated in a human donor who received a COVID-19 vaccine. Sequenced here: CD4+ T cells from PBMCs cultured with HCoV-229E spike peptides, sampled before COVID-19 vaccination.

The chain's CDR3 is CASRGWGAAYQETQYF. CDR3 sequence (DNA): TGTGCCAGCCGGGGTTGGGGGGCCGCGTACCAAGAGACCCAGTACTTC. The chain couples TRBV28 to TRBJ2-5, with D perhaps given as TRBD1 or TRBD2 (6 bases each). Trimming removed 8 bases at V and 0 bases at J, with 19 bases between. CDR3 size: 16 residues. CDR1 is MDHEN and CDR2 is SYDVKM in the germline V gene.